This T cell receptor beta chain was recovered during a study of blood T cell repertoires in COVID-19. On the study more broadly: The origin of the acute and convalescent COVID-19 samples was the United States, Italy and Spain. T cells, B-cell-depleted T cells, or PBMCs supplied cDNA or gDNA.

Per the original data handling: How many nucleated cells were present was estimated from reference gene primer amplification. Here immunoSEQ multiplex PCR was the method, and the copy in TCRdb shows in-frame clones only, minus some. That table furnishes V, J and clone size, whereas the DNA furnished D and trimming. The sample has about 300,000 clones; about nine tenths are singletons. The germline V gene encodes CDR1 LNHNV and CDR2 YYDKDF (reference sequence). V was shortened by 3 bases and J by 0 bases, with 15 bases between the two germline ends. The CDR3 sequence is 17 residues long. The sequenced material came from peripheral blood. The chain couples TRBV15 to TRBJ2-1, with a weak D call TRBD2 (7 bases). The TCR originated in a woman between 45 and 60 years old with COVID-19, enrolled during active disease. The CDR3 reads CATSRGGGARSYNEQFF. Here the CDR3 DNA reads TGTGCCACCAGCAGGGGTGGGGGGGCTCGCTCCTACAATGAGCAGTTCTTC.